The 19 T cell receptor beta chains reported below all come from one sample, sequenced in a study of T cells in Graves' hyperthyroidism and ophthalmopathy. RNA transcripts provided the source from which TCR beta CDR3 regions were amplified. Using the HTBI primer set, a first-round RT-PCR was run on the TCR CDR3. Each CDR3 protein gets one entry after TCRdb re-called the multiplex PCR reads with MiXCR. The sample lists 490,000 or so distinct CDR3 sequences; 16% were seen once. Sequencing was done on a sample of blood. The receptors stem from a woman between 25 and 40 years old with Graves' ophthalmopathy.

The chain is built from TRBV29-1 and TRBJ2-3; D might be TRBD2 (6 bases). Germline CDR1 SQVTM, CDR2 ANQGSEA. With 4 bases removed from V and 6 bases from J, the gap between germline ends came to 11 bases. The CDR3 consists of 12 residues. The CDR3 DNA reads as TGCAGCGTTGCGGCTAGCGCCGATACGCAGTATTTT. Amino acid sequence: CSVAASADTQYF.

In this sample, this clonotype turned up many times. J is TRBJ1-6 and V is TRBV20-1; D gene ambiguous. This CDR3 contains 17 residues. The germline CDR1 and CDR2 sequences are DFQATT and SNEGSKA (reference sequence). V was shortened by 0 bases and J by 0 bases, with 12 bases between the two germline ends. CDR3 loop: CSARDIGRNSYNSPLHF. Here the CDR3 DNA reads TGCAGTGCTAGAGATATTGGACGGAACTCCTATAATTCACCCCTCCACTTT.

The gene calls are TRBV5-1 and TRBJ1-1; TRBD1 aligns across 10 bases. CDR1 and CDR2 (germline): SGHRS, YFSETQ. The ends lost 3 bases at V and 2 bases at J; junction bases unmatched: 13. The CDR3 is made up of 18 amino acids. The CDR3 sequence is CASSSLRTGTGDNTEAFF. CDR3 nucleotide sequence: TGCGCCAGCAGCTCACTACGTACCGGGACAGGGGACAACACTGAAGCTTTCTTT.

This clonotype was seen ten or more times. The chain links TRBV6-5 to TRBJ1-6; D is perhaps TRBD1 (6 bases). This CDR3 region has 18 residues. V shed 2 bases and J shed 5 bases, with 19 bases lying between them. The germline gives CDR1 MNHEY, CDR2 SVGAGI. CDR3 sequence (DNA): TGTGCCAGCAGTTACCTCGGACAGTCGGACTTCCATAATTCACCCCTCCACTTT. The encoded protein is CASSYLGQSDFHNSPLHF.

This clonotype was seen more than once but under ten times. The CDR3, as DNA: TGCAGTGCTGGACCCCGAGCGGGAGGGCCTTACTCCTACAATGAGCAGTTCTTC. Residues: CSAGPRAGGPYSYNEQFF. V and J are TRBV20-1 and TRBJ2-1; 10 nucleotides align to TRBD2. The CDR3 runs 18 residues. V shed 5 bases, J shed 0 bases, and the junction held 13 bases outside the gene matches. CDR1 is DFQATT and CDR2 is SNEGSKA in the germline V gene (reference sequence).

This clonotype was seen at least ten times. CDR3 coding DNA: TGTGCCAGCAGCTTTCCCCTGGGGGTTTACAATGAGCAGTTCTTC. Its protein is CASSFPLGVYNEQFF. The rearrangement links TRBV7-2 to TRBJ2-1; D tentatively fits TRBD1 or TRBD2 (5 bases each). In germline, CDR1 is SGHTA, CDR2 FQGNSA. Between the trimmed V and J ends, which lost 3 bases and 4 bases, there was a span of 13 bases. The length of the CDR3 is 15 residues. The variable domain in full, with the rest retrieved from reference TRBV7-2 and TRBJ2-1, is GAGVSQSPSNKVTEKGKDVELRCDPISGHTALYWYRQSLGQGLEFLIYFQGNSAPDKSGLPSDRFSAERTGGSVSTLTIQRTQQEDSAVYLCASSFPLGVYNEQFFGPGTRLTVL.

The chain recombines TRBV5-1 with TRBJ2-2; tentatively, D is TRBD2 (6 bases). Germline values: CDR1 SGHRS, CDR2 YFSETQ. V was shortened by 2 bases and J by 4 bases, with 12 bases between the two germline ends. The CDR3 is 15 amino acids. CDR3 in amino acids: CASSFSMGGTGELFF. CDR3 coding DNA: TGCGCCAGCAGCTTCAGCATGGGGGGCACCGGGGAGCTGTTTTTT.

This clonotype appeared a few times. The chain joins TRBV14 to TRBJ2-2; D uncertain. V lost 0 bases and J lost 3, with 2 bases in between. The germline V gene encodes CDR1 SGHDN and CDR2 FVKESK. CDR3 size: 13 residues. CDR3 in amino acids: CASSQDHTGELFF. The DNA of the CDR3 is TGTGCCAGCAGCCAAGATCACACCGGGGAGCTGTTTTTT.

This clonotype was counted ten times or more. The chain is built from TRBV5-1 and TRBJ2-1; D might be TRBD2 (5 bases). This CDR3 region has 14 residues. CDR1 and CDR2 (germline): SGHRS, YFSETQ. V dropped 3 bases and J dropped 8 bases, with 15 bases sitting between them. CDR3 bases: TGCGCCAGCAGCTCCCGGGGTCTTGTGGATGAGCAGTTCTTC. Protein product: CASSSRGLVDEQFF.

There are many counts of this clonotype. The chain uses TRBV11-2 and TRBJ1-1; D remains unclear. CDR3 length: 13 residues. The ends were cut back, 5 bases at V and 6 bases at J, with 13 bases in the middle. Per the germline V gene, CDR1 is SGHAT and CDR2 is FQNNGV. DNA of the CDR3: TGTGCCAGCAGCGGTTTTGGGCTCTCTGAAGCTTTCTTT. Residues: CASSGFGLSEAFF.

This clonotype turned up a few times. Compared with germline, one end of the junction differs, possibly owing to a read error. The V and J genes are TRBV12-3 or TRBV12-4 and TRBJ1-2; D is unresolved. The CDR3 runs to 14 residues. The CDR3 protein is CASSLMASNCGYTF. The CDR3 DNA is TGTGCCAGCAGTTTAATGGCTTCTAACTGTGGCTACACCTTC.

This chain joins TRBV29-1 and TRBJ2-7; the D gene could be TRBD1 or TRBD2 (5 bases each). From germline, CDR1 is SQVTM and CDR2 ANQGSEA. CDR3 length: 13 residues. Trimming left V 4 bases short and J 6 bases short, with 16 bases between. CDR3 sequence (DNA): TGCAGCGTTGTTGAGGGGATGGATACCGAGCAGTACTTC. Translated: CSVVEGMDTEQYF.

This clonotype was seen at least ten times. This chain joins TRBV3-1 and TRBJ1-4; possibly TRBD1 for D (5 bases). Germline loops: CDR1 LGHDT, CDR2 YNNKEL (reference sequence). This CDR3 is 16 amino acids long. The V and J ends lost 4 bases and 6 bases respectively, with 18 bases between them. CDR3 protein: CASSRNLGGSDEKLFF. CDR3 DNA sequence: TGTGCCAGCAGCCGGAACCTCGGGGGTTCTGATGAAAAACTGTTTTTT.

In its sample, this clonotype was seen many times. The J gene is TRBJ2-4, the V gene TRBV2; 7 nucleotides agree with TRBD1. The trim removed 4 bases at V and 3 bases at J, leaving 6 bases unmatched. This CDR3 spans 15 amino acids. CDR1 and CDR2 (germline): SNHLY, FYNNEI. The CDR3 spells CASSGQGWDKNIQYF. CDR3 DNA sequence: TGTGCCAGCAGTGGACAGGGATGGGACAAAAACATTCAGTACTTC.

This clonotype was picked up many times. This chain joins TRBV29-1 and TRBJ2-1; D assignment may be TRBD1 or TRBD2 (5 bases each). From germline, CDR1 is SQVTM and CDR2 ANQGSEA. The V end was cut by 2 bases, the J end by 9 bases, with 14 bases between. This CDR3 is 13 amino acids long. CDR3 sequence: CSVETGSGTEQFF. The DNA of the CDR3 is TGCAGCGTTGAAACGGGATCAGGGACTGAGCAGTTCTTC.

The J gene is TRBJ1-5, the V gene TRBV28; the D gene is possibly TRBD1 (6 bases). The CDR3 spans 21 residues. The V gene's germline CDR1 is MDHEN and CDR2 SYDVKM. Trimming left V 8 bases short and J 5 bases short, with 37 bases between. The CDR3 region has the DNA TGTGCCAGCGGGGGGGCGGGATGGCACAGGGAGTTTAAGGTAATGGATCAGCCCCAGCATTTT. Amino acids: CASGGAGWHREFKVMDQPQHF.

There are many counts of this clonotype. The chain joins TRBV11-3 to TRBJ2-1, with TRBD1 as a possible D gene (6 bases). Between the trimmed V and J ends, which lost 4 bases and 0 bases, there was a span of 16 bases. CDR1 is SGHNT, CDR2 YENEEA, per germline. The CDR3 consists of 17 residues. The CDR3 reads CASSSAGQLSSYNEQFF. In DNA, the CDR3 is TGTGCCAGCAGCTCCGCCGGACAGTTAAGCTCCTACAATGAGCAGTTCTTC.

This clonotype has only a few counts. The chain has TRBV4-2 and TRBJ2-1; 10 positions match TRBD2. The CDR3 extends over 15 amino acids. Germline CDR1 reads LGHNA; CDR2 reads YNFKEQ. Unmatched junction bases numbered 4, after V lost 3 bases and J lost 5 bases. The CDR3 spells CASSQGLANNNEQFF. The CDR3 region has the DNA TGTGCCAGCAGCCAGGGACTAGCGAATAACAATGAGCAGTTCTTC.

The table lists this clonotype with many counts. V is TRBV6-1 and J is TRBJ1-3; D gene uncertain. V lost 10 bases, J lost 0 bases, and 16 bases lay in between. The CDR3 has 15 amino acids. Germline CDR1 reads MNHNS; CDR2 reads SASEGT. The CDR3 region has the DNA TGTGCCACCGCGGACTCGGGCGGCTCTGGAAACACCATATATTTT. It codes for CATADSGGSGNTIYF.